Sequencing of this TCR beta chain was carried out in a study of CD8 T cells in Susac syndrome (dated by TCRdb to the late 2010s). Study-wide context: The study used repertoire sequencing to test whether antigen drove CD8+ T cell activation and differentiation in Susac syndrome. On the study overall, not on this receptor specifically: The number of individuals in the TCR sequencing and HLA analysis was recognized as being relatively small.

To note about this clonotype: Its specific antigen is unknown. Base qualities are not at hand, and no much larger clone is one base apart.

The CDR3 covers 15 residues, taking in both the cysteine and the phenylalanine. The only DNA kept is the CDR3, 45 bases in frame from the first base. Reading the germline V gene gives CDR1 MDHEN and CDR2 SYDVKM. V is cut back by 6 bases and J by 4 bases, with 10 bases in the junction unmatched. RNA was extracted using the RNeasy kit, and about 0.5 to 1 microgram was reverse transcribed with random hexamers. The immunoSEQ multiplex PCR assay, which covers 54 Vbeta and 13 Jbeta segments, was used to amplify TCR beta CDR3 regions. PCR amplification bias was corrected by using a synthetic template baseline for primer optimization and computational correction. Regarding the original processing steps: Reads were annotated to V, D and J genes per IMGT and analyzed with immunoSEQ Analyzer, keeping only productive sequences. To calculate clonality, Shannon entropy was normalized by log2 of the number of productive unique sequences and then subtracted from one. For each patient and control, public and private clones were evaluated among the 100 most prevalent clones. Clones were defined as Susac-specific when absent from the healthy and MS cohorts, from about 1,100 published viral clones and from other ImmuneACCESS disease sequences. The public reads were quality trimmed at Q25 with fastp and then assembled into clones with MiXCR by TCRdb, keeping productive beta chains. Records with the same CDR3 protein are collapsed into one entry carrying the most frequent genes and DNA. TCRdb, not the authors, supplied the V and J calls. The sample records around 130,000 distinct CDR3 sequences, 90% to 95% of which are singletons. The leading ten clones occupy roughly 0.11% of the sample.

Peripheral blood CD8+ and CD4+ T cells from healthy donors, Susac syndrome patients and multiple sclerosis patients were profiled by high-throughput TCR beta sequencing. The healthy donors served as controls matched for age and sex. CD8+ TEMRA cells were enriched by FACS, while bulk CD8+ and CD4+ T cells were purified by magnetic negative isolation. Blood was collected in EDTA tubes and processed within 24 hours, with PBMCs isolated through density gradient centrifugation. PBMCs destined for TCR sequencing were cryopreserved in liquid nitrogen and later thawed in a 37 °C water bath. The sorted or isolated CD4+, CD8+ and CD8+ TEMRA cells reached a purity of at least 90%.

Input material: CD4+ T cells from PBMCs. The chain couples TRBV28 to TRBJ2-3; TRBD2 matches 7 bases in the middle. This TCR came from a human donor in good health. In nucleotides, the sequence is TGTGCCAGCAGGGTATCCCTTGGGGGGGCAGATACGCAGTATTTT. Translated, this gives CASRVSLGGADTQYF.